This T cell receptor beta chain derives from a study of neurological immune-mediated disorders. The time point denotes: longitudinal time-point 3. Over 170 million TCR-beta sequences, together covering 15-18 subjects, were produced by every individual sequencing run that was carried out. A single record per CDR3 protein comes from TCRdb applying MiXCR to the 5' RACE reads. The sample consists of tens of thousands of distinct CDR3 sequences, approximately 15% of them appearing once. This clonotype has at least ten counts. The receptor's source is a man aged 25 to 40 in good health. The sample comprised PBMCs.

CDR3 loop: CASSLQAYEQYF. The CDR3 nucleotides are TGTGCCAGCAGCTTACAGGCCTACGAGCAGTACTTC. The chain carries TRBV7-8 and TRBJ2-7, with D hard to call. The V gene lost 2 bases and the J gene lost 2 bases, with 4 bases spanning the gap. Germline loops: CDR1 SGHVS, CDR2 FQNEAQ. The CDR3 is 12 amino acids.